This TCR beta chain appears in the sequencing data of a study of cytomegalovirus exposure and HLA in healthy donors. Whole-study results and caveats: Later findings reportedly placed an Asian-associated ancestry cluster below the approximately 670-donor mean for N-insertions. Associated with cytomegalovirus, according to the listing, were some 150 TCR beta chains. HLA alleles showed associations with 16,951 TCR beta sequences in a later analysis, at a 0.05 false discovery rate.

The PCR contained 60 Vbeta and 13 Jbeta primers. Method: immunoSEQ multiplex PCR; TCRdb's copy keeps in-frame clones and lacks some. The profile shows roughly 200,000 clones, 70% to 85% of them singletons. V lost 4 bases and J 3 bases, leaving 7 bases between the germline ends. The CDR3 has 12 amino acids. Germline V gene lookup returns CDR1 MDHEN and CDR2 SYDVKM. Turning to this clone: Its antigen remains unknown.

The chain combines TRBV28 with TRBJ2-7, with D possibly TRBD2 on 6 matching bases. The source of this sequence is a woman between 40 and 50 years old in good health and CMV-seronegative. The specimen was PBMCs. CDR3 loop: CASSSGDYEQYF. CDR3 nucleotide sequence: TGTGCCAGCAGTTCGGGGGACTACGAGCAGTACTTC.